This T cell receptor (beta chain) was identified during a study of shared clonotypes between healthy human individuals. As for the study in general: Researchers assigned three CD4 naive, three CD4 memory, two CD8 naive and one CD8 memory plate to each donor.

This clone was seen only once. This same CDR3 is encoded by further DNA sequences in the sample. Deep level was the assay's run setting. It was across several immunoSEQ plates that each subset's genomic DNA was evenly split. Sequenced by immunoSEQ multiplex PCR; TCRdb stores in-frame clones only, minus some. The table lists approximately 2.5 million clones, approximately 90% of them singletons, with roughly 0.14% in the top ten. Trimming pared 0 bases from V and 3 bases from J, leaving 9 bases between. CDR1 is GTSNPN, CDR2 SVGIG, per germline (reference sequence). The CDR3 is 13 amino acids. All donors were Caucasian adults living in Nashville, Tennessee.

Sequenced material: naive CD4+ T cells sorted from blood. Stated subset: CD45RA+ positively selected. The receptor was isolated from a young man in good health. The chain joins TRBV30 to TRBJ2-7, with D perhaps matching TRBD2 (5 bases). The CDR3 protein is CAWSVRRDYEQYF. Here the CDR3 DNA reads TGTGCCTGGAGTGTTCGTCGGGACTACGAGCAGTACTTC.